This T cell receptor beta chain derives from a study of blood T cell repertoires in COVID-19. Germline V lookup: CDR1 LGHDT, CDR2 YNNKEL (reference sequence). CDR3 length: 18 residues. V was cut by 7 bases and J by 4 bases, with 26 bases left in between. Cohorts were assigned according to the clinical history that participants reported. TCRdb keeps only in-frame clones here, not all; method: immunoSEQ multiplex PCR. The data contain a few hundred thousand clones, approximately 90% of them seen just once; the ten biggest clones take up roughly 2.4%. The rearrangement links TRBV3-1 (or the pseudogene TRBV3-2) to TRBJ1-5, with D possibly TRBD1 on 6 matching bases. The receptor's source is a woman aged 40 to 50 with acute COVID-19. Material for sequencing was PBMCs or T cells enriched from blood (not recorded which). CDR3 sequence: CASTDGTPIQPLNQPQHF. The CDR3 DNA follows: TGTGCCAGCACGGACGGGACACCAATACAGCCGCTAAATCAGCCCCAGCATTTT.